A selection of T cell receptor beta chains follows, all from one sample in a study of T cell responses to AZD1222 COVID-19 vaccine. This table comes from immunoSEQ multiplex PCR, and its TCRdb copy is limited to in-frame clones, with some not included. The sample contains 95,000 to 150,000 clones, 91% of which appear only once. Sequenced here: peripheral blood, sampled on day 0 of AZD1222 vaccination. The receptors originated from an adult in good health. CDR3s leave out the opening cysteine and the closing phenylalanine or tryptophan. A D gene is named only where the DNA matches it firmly. Expanded clones are given a class, and other clones once, few, many or no size at all.

.	TRBV6-5	TRBJ1-6	.	ASSAAVRDSPLH
TRBD2	TRBV5-1	TRBJ2-1	.	ASRFRTSGGEQF
.	TRBV19	TRBJ1-1	.	ASSIRGAEHTEAF
TRBD1	TRBV27	TRBJ1-2	.	ASRPRDRDYGYT
.	TRBV3-1/TRBV3-2	TRBJ2-1	.	ASSHLNEQF
.	TRBV19	TRBJ2-7	.	ASSIGSYEQY
.	TRBV12-5	TRBJ2-7	few	ASGLVPGPFLEQY
.	TRBV6-1	TRBJ1-5	.	ASSEWGYNQPQH
TRBD1	TRBV29-1	TRBJ1-5	.	SVGTGGGNQPQH
.	TRBV19	TRBJ1-2	.	ASSTPADRFYGYT
.	TRBV2	TRBJ1-1	.	ASSERRFTEAF
.	TRBV7-3	TRBJ1-1	.	ASSSVRDGGTEAF
.	TRBV19	TRBJ1-1	.	ASSRPPTGALNTEAF
.	TRBV7-9	TRBJ1-3	.	ASSLNTYGSSSGNTIY
TRBD1	TRBV6-5	TRBJ1-2	.	ASSRQGHGYT
TRBD1	TRBV28	TRBJ1-2	.	ASSARTGGGRLDGYT
.	TRBV27	TRBJ2-1	.	ASSLSTVVSYNEQF
.	TRBV18	TRBJ1-4	.	ASSGTVATNEKLF
.	TRBV3-1/TRBV3-2	TRBJ1-5	.	ASSQGHSNQPQH
TRBD1	TRBV28	TRBJ1-1	.	ASSFYSHGGGMNTEAF
TRBD1	TRBV30	TRBJ2-2	.	AWSGGQKNTGELF
.	TRBV27	TRBJ1-5	.	VSSYMGPQQPQH
.	TRBV25-1	TRBJ1-1	.	ASSESPGVGPNTEAF